Below are 4 T cell receptor beta chains sequenced from a single sample in a study of T cells in tuberculosis. After thawing and overnight rest, PBMC were stained with GMM-loaded CD1B tetramer, viability dye and anti-CD3 for sorting. C32 glucose monomycolate from Rhodococcus equi was loaded onto the CD1B tetramers. Only in-frame clones appear in the TCRdb table, and some are missing; sequencing was by immunoSEQ multiplex PCR. The data show 55,000 to 65,000 clones, 81% seen once. Sequencing was done on a sample of CD1b-GMM tetramer-negative cells sorted from PBMCs. These receptors all stem from an adult woman with latent tuberculosis.

This clone has a single count. The chain recombines TRBV5-4 with TRBJ2-3, with TRBD2 matching over 9 bases. CDR3 length: 16 amino acids. In germline, CDR1 is SGHNT, CDR2 YYREEE (reference sequence). V was clipped by 0 bases and J by 1 base; unmatched bases: 3. CDR3 nucleotides: TGTGCCAGCAGCTTGGGGGTAGCGGGGGGCACAGATACGCAGTATTTT. It yields the protein CASSLGVAGGTDTQYF. Full variable domain (remainder filled in from reference TRBV5-4 and TRBJ2-3): ETGVTQSPTHLIKTRGQQVTLRCSSQSGHNTVSWYQQALGQGPQFIFQYYREEENGRGNFPPRFSGLQFPNYSSELNVNALELDDSALYLCASSLGVAGGTDTQYFGPGTRLTVL.

J is TRBJ2-1 and V is TRBV19; D is ambiguous. The V end lost 6 bases, the J end lost 0 bases, and 9 bases lay between the germline ends. There are 14 residues in the CDR3. Germline V CDR1 and CDR2: LNHDA, SQIVND (reference sequence). The DNA of the CDR3 is TGTGCCAGTAGCCCTACTTCCTCCTACAATGAGCAGTTCTTC. Translation gives CASSPTSSYNEQFF.

This chain links TRBV4-2 with TRBJ2-7; 7 bases agree with TRBD2. The CDR3 has 19 amino acids. Per the germline V gene, CDR1 is LGHNA and CDR2 is YNFKEQ. Germline trimming cut 0 bases from V and 0 bases from J; bases unmatched to any gene: 14. This CDR3 is CASSQDSGRGTTISYEQYF. CDR3 sequence (DNA): TGTGCCAGCAGCCAAGATTCGGGGAGAGGGACTACCATCTCCTACGAGCAGTACTTC.

This clone has more than one count but fewer than ten. This chain connects TRBV27 to TRBJ1-2, with 7 bases aligning to TRBD1. CDR1 is MNHEY, CDR2 SMNVEV, per germline (reference sequence). V shed 1 base and J 1 base; nucleotides not matched to a gene: 6. This CDR3 spans 16 amino acids. The CDR3 DNA follows: TGTGCCAGCAGTTTATTCGGGGACAGTTTTAACTATGGCTACACCTTC. This gives the protein CASSLFGDSFNYGYTF.